This is a list of T cell receptor beta chains from one sample in a study of blood T cell repertoires in COVID-19. Data came from immunoSEQ multiplex PCR; TCRdb stores just in-frame clones and leaves some out. Of 250,000 or so clones listed, around 89% are singletons. Sequences were obtained from PBMCs or T cells enriched from blood (not recorded which). The source of these receptors is a man in his fifties or sixties who had been exposed to COVID-19. The CDR3 runs from the conserved cysteine through the conserved F or W. The order of the fields is D gene, J gene, V gene, CDR3 protein. A D gene is named only where the DNA matches it firmly.

TRBD1,TRBJ1-2,TRBV28,CASSSPGQSYGYTF
.,TRBJ1-1,TRBV28,CASSFWADEAFF
TRBD2,TRBJ2-2,TRBV7-2,CASSSNGLGNTGELFF
TRBD2,TRBJ2-3,TRBV11-2,CASSLVGSGFTDTQYF
TRBD1,TRBJ1-2,TRBV2,CASSERGQGAIGNGYTF
.,TRBJ2-1,TRBV2,CASSALVRGSYNEQFF
TRBD1,TRBJ1-4,TRBV28,CASSVRGLNEKLFF
.,TRBJ2-2,TRBV5-1,CASRPEVNTGELFF
.,TRBJ2-1,TRBV28,CASSLSSGSGNEQFF
TRBD1,TRBJ1-2,TRBV5-1,CASSLGTGYWYGYTF
TRBD2,TRBJ2-1,TRBV12-5,CASGFGTSGYNEQFF
.,TRBJ1-3,TRBV5-1,CASSSTGSSGNTIYF
.,TRBJ1-2,TRBV7-9,CASSPQSAPYYGYTF
.,TRBJ1-2,TRBV25-1,CASTDWGVGYTF
.,TRBJ1-4,TRBV9,CASSVSVTGEKLFF
.,TRBJ1-2,TRBV2,CASRRGVYGYTF
TRBD1,TRBJ1-5,TRBV6-4,CATPGTGADSNQPQHF
.,TRBJ2-2,TRBV28,CALKEAGRAGELFF
.,TRBJ2-3,TRBV11-3,CASSLEGADTQYF
.,TRBJ1-2,TRBV28,CASSRGGNYGYTF
.,TRBJ1-5,TRBV7-8,CASSLARTGSNQPQHF
.,TRBJ1-5,TRBV3-1/TRBV3-2,CASSQALRVDQPQHF
TRBD1,TRBJ2-2,TRBV5-6,CASSSLGQGYTGELFF
.,TRBJ1-2,TRBV7-3,CASSYGGNYGYTF
TRBD1,TRBJ1-1,TRBV18,CASSPLGQGYTEAFF
.,TRBJ2-5,TRBV29-1,CSASFTQETQYF
.,TRBJ1-2,TRBV7-9,CAGRDGYTF
TRBD2,TRBJ2-1,TRBV6-5,CASSQNSLAGYEQFF
.,TRBJ1-2,TRBV19,CASRPPGRVGVAYTF
.,TRBJ2-2,TRBV2,CASSEALPRTGELFF
TRBD1,TRBJ1-2,TRBV5-1,CASSLGTGQQSYGYTF
.,TRBJ1-1,TRBV3-1/TRBV3-2,CASRKATGAEAFF
.,TRBJ1-2,TRBV20-1,CSASASGVGYTF
TRBD1,TRBJ1-1,TRBV27,CASSSDRGQEAFF
.,TRBJ2-7,TRBV7-9,CASSLGGAAVYEQYF
TRBD2,TRBJ2-5,TRBV27,CASSLRVGGETQYF
.,TRBJ2-3,TRBV12-3/TRBV12-4,CASSLTSTDTQYF
TRBD2,TRBJ2-1,TRBV7-9,CASSLTGGSYNEQFF
TRBD1,TRBJ1-2,TRBV27,CASRPGTVYGYTF
TRBD1,TRBJ1-1,TRBV13,CASSLVRTGRDTEAFF
TRBD1,TRBJ1-4,TRBV5-6,CASSLNRGDEKLFF
.,TRBJ1-4,TRBV28,CASSLPPGNEKLFF
TRBD1,TRBJ2-1,TRBV4-2,CASSQGADRDGYNEQFF
TRBD2,TRBJ2-1,TRBV27,CASSRAGTSGFNEQFF
.,TRBJ2-5,TRBV19,CASSMAAPETQYF
TRBD1,TRBJ1-3,TRBV9,CASSAQGASTGNTIYF
.,TRBJ2-1,TRBV5-4,CASSLAGSGSMPWEQFF
.,TRBJ2-1,TRBV24-1,CATSDPDTGSSYNEQFF
TRBD2,TRBJ2-1,TRBV7-3,CASSLTGGDNEQFF